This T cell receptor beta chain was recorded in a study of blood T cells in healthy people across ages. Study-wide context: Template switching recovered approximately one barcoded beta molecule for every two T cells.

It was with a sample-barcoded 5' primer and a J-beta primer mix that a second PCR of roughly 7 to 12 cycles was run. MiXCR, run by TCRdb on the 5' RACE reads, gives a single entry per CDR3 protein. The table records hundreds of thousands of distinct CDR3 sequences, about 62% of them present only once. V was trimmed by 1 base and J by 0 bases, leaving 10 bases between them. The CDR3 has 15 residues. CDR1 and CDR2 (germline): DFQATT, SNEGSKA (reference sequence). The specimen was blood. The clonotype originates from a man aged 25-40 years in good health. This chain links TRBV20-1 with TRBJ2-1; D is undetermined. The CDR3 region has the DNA TGCAGTGCTAGAGCCGACCCCAGCTCCTACAATGAGCAGTTCTTC. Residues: CSARADPSSYNEQFF.